Reported below is one T cell receptor (beta chain). This sample is part of a study of CD8+ T cells in alopecia areata. Treatment reported: oral pan-JAK inhibitor, 5-10 mg twice daily. RNA, once extracted, was reverse transcribed into cDNA for use as the sequencing template. Clones were read by immunoSEQ multiplex PCR, and TCRdb kept only the in-frame ones, dropping some. Among approximately 220,000 clones, 35% to 40% were seen once, and the ten largest hold 0.48%. The receptor's source is a human donor with alopecia areata. The sample in question was CD4+ T cells sorted from blood, obtained around week 30, from a patient treated with tofacitinib.

The CDR3 DNA reads as TGTGCCAGCAGTTACGGGGGAGGGAATCAGCCCCAGCATTTT. Its translation: CASSYGGGNQPQHF. This chain joins TRBV6-5 and TRBJ1-5, with a weak D call TRBD1 (5 bases). Germline CDR1 MNHEY, CDR2 SVGAGI. V lost 2 bases and J 4 bases, leaving 9 bases between the germline ends. This CDR3 is built from 14 residues.